The entry that follows covers one TCR beta chain sequence. Per germline, CDR1 LNHDA and CDR2 SQIVND (reference sequence). This CDR3 has 14 residues. V was clipped by 6 bases and J by 2 bases, with 13 bases between them. This sample was included in a study of blood T cells in healthy people across ages. With a J-beta primer mix and a sample-barcoded 5' primer, a second PCR ran about 7 to 11 cycles. Each of the cDNA molecules was tagged by a template-switch adaptor with 12 random nucleotides. One entry per CDR3 protein results from TCRdb running MiXCR on the 5' RACE reads. The sample has hundreds of thousands of distinct CDR3 sequences, about 62% seen once; the top ten hold around 22%.

The sequencing sample was made of blood. The receptor was isolated from a man under 40 in good health. The chain joins TRBV19 to TRBJ2-5; D might be TRBD2 (5 bases). The CDR3 DNA reads TGTGCCAGTAGGGAAACTAGTAAGCAAGAGACCCAGTACTTC. Protein product: CASRETSKQETQYF.